The 9 T cell receptor beta chains reported below all come from one sample, sequenced in a study of T cell responses to AZD1222 COVID-19 vaccine. The repertoire was sequenced with immunoSEQ multiplex PCR; TCRdb's copy has only in-frame clones and lacks some. Here the sample spans 100,000 to 120,000 clones, more than 75% being singletons. The specimen was peripheral blood, collected on day 0 of AZD1222 vaccination. The origin of the receptors is an adult in good health.

The chain joins TRBV5-1 to TRBJ2-1; 9 bases map to TRBD2. The germline CDR1 and CDR2 sequences are SGHRS and YFSETQ. J lost 9 bases, V lost 1 base, and 5 bases had no gene match. The CDR3 length is 14 residues. This CDR3 reads CASSLRREGIEQFF. Written as DNA, the CDR3 is TGCGCCAGCAGCTTGCGGCGGGAGGGCATTGAGCAGTTCTTC.

The chain's CDR3 is CATSDWGGRGTDTQYF. The CDR3, as DNA: TGTGCCACCAGTGATTGGGGCGGGAGGGGCACAGATACGCAGTATTTT. The gene calls are TRBV24-1 and TRBJ2-3; TRBD2 agrees at 9 bases. After removal of 2 bases from V and 1 base from J, the junction contained 3 bases not matched to a gene. The CDR3 spans 16 residues. Germline CDR1 is KGHDR and CDR2 is SFDVKD.

V is TRBV5-1 and J is TRBJ2-1; the match to TRBD2 covers 8 bases. The CDR3 is 15 amino acids. Germline CDR1 SGHRS, CDR2 YFSETQ. Trimming removed 4 bases from V and 0 bases from J; junction bases left unmatched: 3. This CDR3 reads CASSPSGSSYNEQFF. For the CDR3, the DNA is TGCGCCAGCAGCCCGAGCGGGAGCTCCTACAATGAGCAGTTCTTC.

The chain carries TRBV7-9 and TRBJ2-1; D remains ambiguous. This CDR3 has 14 residues. Germline CDR1 reads SEHNR; CDR2 reads FQNEAQ (reference sequence). The V and J ends lost 4 bases and 9 bases respectively, with 16 bases between them. In DNA, the CDR3 is TGTGCCAGCAGCTACATTGGCGAATTTGGTGAGCAGTTCTTC. This encodes CASSYIGEFGEQFF.

This chain links TRBV4-2 with TRBJ1-1; D may be TRBD1 (6 bases). Germline loops: CDR1 LGHNA, CDR2 YNFKEQ. The V end lost 3 bases, the J end lost 11 bases, and 10 bases lay between the germline ends. The CDR3 loop spans 11 amino acids. The CDR3 reads CASSHGQYAFF. For the CDR3, the DNA is TGTGCCAGCAGCCATGGACAGTACGCTTTCTTT.

The CDR3: CASRWLSGAQETQYF. In DNA, the CDR3 is TGTGCCAGCAGGTGGTTGTCGGGAGCCCAAGAGACCCAGTACTTC. This chain links TRBV5-5 with TRBJ2-5; D perhaps matches TRBD2 (6 bases). Trimming took off 5 bases at V and 1 base at J, with 15 bases between the two ends. Germline CDR1 SGHKS, CDR2 YYEKEE (reference sequence). CDR3 size: 15 residues.

The V and J genes are TRBV25-1 and TRBJ1-2; tentatively, D is TRBD1 (5 bases). CDR3 length equals 12 residues. Trimming removed 6 bases at V and 7 bases at J, with 12 bases between. Germline V gene data show CDR1 as MGHDK and CDR2 as SYGVNS. CDR3 protein: CASRDVGGGYTF. The CDR3 nucleotides read TGTGCCAGCAGAGACGTGGGGGGTGGCTACACCTTC.

The V gene is TRBV18, the J gene TRBJ2-2; 13 bases line up with TRBD2. V shed 6 bases, J shed 4 bases, and the junction held 5 bases outside the gene matches. The CDR3 sequence is 16 residues long. Germline V gene sequence: CDR1 KGHSH, CDR2 LQKENI. The DNA of the CDR3 is TGTGCCAGCTCTTTTGGACTAGCGGGAGCCACCGGGGAGCTGTTTTTT. This codes for CASSFGLAGATGELFF. Together with reference TRBV18 and TRBJ2-2, the CDR3 gives the full variable domain: NAGVMQNPRHLVRRRGQEARLRCSPMKGHSHVYWYRQLPEEGLKFMVYLQKENIIDESGMPKERFSAEFPKEGPSILRIQQVVRGDSAAYFCASSFGLAGATGELFFGEGSRLTVL.

The V gene is TRBV3-1 (or the pseudogene TRBV3-2), the J gene TRBJ1-3; D ambiguous. Trimming removed 4 bases at V and 1 base at J, with 11 bases between. The germline gives CDR1 LGHDT, CDR2 YNNKEL (reference sequence). The length of the CDR3 is 15 residues. CDR3 coding DNA: TGTGCCAGCAGCCCCTGGGCGGATTCTGGAAACACCATATATTTT. Its protein product is CASSPWADSGNTIYF.